The 13 T cell receptor beta chains below all came from one sample that was sequenced in a study of T cell responses to AZD1222 COVID-19 vaccine. Sequencing used immunoSEQ multiplex PCR; TCRdb keeps in-frame clones, though not all of them. The sample yields 100,000 or so clones, around 85% seen once. The specimen was peripheral blood, collected on day 0 of AZD1222 vaccination. Source of these receptors: an adult in good health.

The chain employs TRBV5-6 and TRBJ1-4, with 8 positions matching TRBD1. V lost 2 bases and J lost 8; bases outside the gene matches: 5. Germline lookup yields CDR1 SGHDT and CDR2 YYEEEE. There are 14 residues in the CDR3. The CDR3 is CASSFDRGPEKLFF. For the CDR3, the DNA is TGTGCCAGCAGCTTCGACAGGGGACCCGAAAAACTGTTTTTT.

This chain links TRBV12-3 or TRBV12-4 with TRBJ2-5; D gene uncertain. Trimming removed 7 bases from V and 5 bases from J, with 11 bases in between. The CDR3 has 12 residues. In DNA, the CDR3 is TGTGCCAGCACGACAAACGAGGAGACCCAGTACTTC. It yields the protein CASTTNEETQYF.

The chain uses TRBV29-1 and TRBJ1-2; the match to TRBD1 covers 7 bases. Looked up from germline, CDR1 is SQVTM and CDR2 is ANQGSEA. V was clipped by 7 bases and J by 2 bases; unmatched bases: 4. This CDR3 is 12 amino acids long. The CDR3 loop is CSARGGNYGYTF. As DNA, the CDR3 is TGCAGCGCCAGGGGGGGGAACTATGGCTACACCTTC.

V is TRBV5-1 and J is TRBJ1-6; D is unclear. V dropped 4 bases and J dropped 7 bases, with 15 bases sitting between them. Germline V gives CDR1 SGHRS, CDR2 YFSETQ. The CDR3 extends over 15 amino acids. The CDR3 loop is CASSPYGPPNSPLHF. The CDR3 DNA reads as TGCGCCAGCAGCCCCTACGGGCCTCCCAATTCACCCCTCCACTTT.

This chain joins TRBV5-4 and TRBJ2-5; TRBD1 matches at 8 bases. The germline CDR1 and CDR2 sequences are SGHNT and YYREEE (reference sequence). V lost 4 bases and J lost 3; bases outside the gene matches: 11. The CDR3 extends over 16 amino acids. CDR3 in amino acids: CASSPFQGAGEETQYF. CDR3 nucleotides: TGTGCCAGCAGCCCCTTTCAGGGGGCGGGTGAAGAGACCCAGTACTTC.

V gene TRBV5-1 combines with J gene TRBJ2-7; D is possibly TRBD1 (6 bases). Germline V CDR1 and CDR2: SGHRS, YFSETQ. The V end lost 0 bases, the J end lost 2 bases, and 9 bases lay between the germline ends. This CDR3 region has 14 residues. CDR3 sequence: CASSLGTAAYEQYF. CDR3 nucleotides: TGCGCCAGCAGCTTGGGGACAGCTGCCTACGAGCAGTACTTC. Looking up the rest from reference TRBV5-1 and TRBJ2-7 gives the full variable domain: KAGVTQTPRYLIKTRGQQVTLSCSPISGHRSVSWYQQTPGQGLQFLFEYFSETQRNKGNFPGRFSGRQFSNSRSEMNVSTLELGDSALYLCASSLGTAAYEQYFGPGTRLTVT.

V usage is TRBV4-1 and J usage is TRBJ2-1, with 13 bases fitting TRBD2. The CDR3 has 15 amino acids. V shed 1 base, J shed 10 bases, and the junction held 4 bases outside the gene matches. The germline CDR1 and CDR2 sequences are MGHRA and YSYEKL. The CDR3 here is CASSQGLAGGPEQFF. CDR3 coding DNA: TGCGCCAGCAGCCAAGGACTAGCGGGAGGTCCGGAGCAGTTCTTC.

This chain uses TRBV5-1 with TRBJ2-3; a possible D gene is TRBD1 (5 bases). Trimming removed 3 bases from V and 7 bases from J, with 15 bases in between. CDR1 is SGHRS, CDR2 YFSETQ, per germline. CDR3 size: 14 residues. The CDR3 DNA sequence: TGCGCCAGCAGCTCCACAGGTGTCAGGAATACGCAGTATTTT. Protein: CASSSTGVRNTQYF.

The chain combines TRBV9 with TRBJ2-1; D is possibly TRBD2 (6 bases). The CDR3 is 15 amino acids. Germline assignment: CDR1 SGDLS and CDR2 YYNGEE. V lost 3 bases, J lost 3 bases, and 13 bases lay in between. The CDR3 DNA sequence: TGTGCCAGCAGCGCGGGACTTACTAACTACAATGAGCAGTTCTTC. Translating it yields CASSAGLTNYNEQFF.

The chain uses TRBV27 and TRBJ1-1; weak D call: TRBD1 (5 bases). V lost 3 bases, J lost 4 bases, and 12 bases lay in between. The germline CDR1 and CDR2 sequences are MNHEY and SMNVEV (reference sequence). The CDR3 runs 14 residues. As DNA, the CDR3 is TGTGCCAGCAGTTTTCAGGGTGGCAGCACTGAAGCTTTCTTT. Protein sequence: CASSFQGGSTEAFF.

The CDR3 DNA follows: TGTGCCAGCAGTTTTGCCGGGCGGGGCTACGAGCAGTACTTC. This translates into CASSFAGRGYEQYF. The gene calls are TRBV27 and TRBJ2-7, with a tentative D call TRBD2 (6 bases). Germline V gene sequence: CDR1 MNHEY, CDR2 SMNVEV (reference sequence). V was cut by 3 bases and J by 3 bases, with 12 bases left in between. This CDR3 region has 14 residues.

V usage is TRBV4-2 and J usage is TRBJ1-2; the match to TRBD1 covers 9 bases. V trimming: 4 bases; J trimming: 2 bases; junction bases outside the gene matches: 2. Germline CDR1 LGHNA, CDR2 YNFKEQ. CDR3 length: 14 residues. CDR3 region: CASSLGQGNYGYTF. DNA for the CDR3: TGTGCCAGCAGCCTTGGACAGGGGAACTATGGCTACACCTTC.

The chain links TRBV5-4 to TRBJ2-7, with 12 bases identical to TRBD2. The CDR3 runs 15 residues. Germline lookup yields CDR1 SGHNT and CDR2 YYREEE (reference sequence). J was trimmed by 3 bases and V by 3 bases; bases with no gene match: 4. In nucleotides, the CDR3 is TGTGCCAGCAGCTCTGGACTAGCGGGACTCTACGAGCAGTACTTC. Its translation: CASSSGLAGLYEQYF.